This T cell receptor (beta chain) was sequenced for a study of T cell repertoires in cytomegalovirus infection. Findings of the study overall: HLA-C-restricted CMV-specific TCR beta clonotypes were dominant in the ex vivo response. Identification of carriers of CMV plus the relevant HLA was performed using cumulative public TCR beta family frequency.

The table lists this clonotype with a few counts. Antigen: not known. The CDR3 runs 18 residues. Germline loops: CDR1 MDHEN, CDR2 SYDVKM. V shed 5 bases and J 4 bases; nucleotides not matched to a gene: 17. MiXCR, applied by TCRdb to the reads, yields one record per CDR3 protein. The sample shows 500,000 or so distinct CDR3 sequences, about 15% of them seen only once. This TCR derives from a human donor in good health (CMV status not recorded). Some clones in this sample may be carry-over from other donors' samples. Source material: CD8+ T cells from PBMCs. This rearrangement joins TRBV28 to TRBJ2-3; 8 nucleotides agree with TRBD2. CDR3: CASSPRVGKLAEADTQYF. The DNA of the CDR3 is TGTGCCAGCAGTCCCCGGGTTGGGAAACTAGCGGAGGCAGATACGCAGTATTTT.